Listed below are T cell receptor beta chains from one sample, sequenced in a study of T cell responses to AZD1222 COVID-19 vaccine. Profiled with immunoSEQ multiplex PCR; TCRdb holds only in-frame clones, not every one. This repertoire shows about 100,000 clones, 87% found once; its top ten account for 3% to 4%. The starting material was peripheral blood, obtained on day 0 of AZD1222 vaccination. Every receptor here comes from an adult in good health. CDR3s leave out the opening cysteine and the closing phenylalanine or tryptophan.

>TRBJ1-5|TRBV7-9
ASSLDRGNQPQH
>TRBJ2-3|TRBV18
ASSPTQGSTDTQY
>TRBJ2-1|TRBV19
ASSTPRGGIIEQF
>TRBJ1-1|TRBV19
ASSVDRGDTEAF
>TRBJ1-2|TRBV5-1
ASSFWTGRDGYT
>TRBJ1-1|TRBV7-9
ASSKGAENTEAF
>TRBJ1-3|TRBV6-5
ASRNNEGGNTIY
>TRBJ2-1|TRBV5-1
ASSLVTGQGNNEQF
>TRBJ2-7|TRBV20-1
SAPTVYEQY
>TRBJ2-7|TRBV6-2/TRBV6-3
ASSSGYYEQY
>TRBJ1-6|TRBV7-9
ASSPATLPTFNSPLH
>TRBJ1-1|TRBV7-9
ASSSRTGMNTEAF
>TRBJ2-3|TRBV4-2
ASSRTSGGADTQY